The entry below gives a single TCR beta chain sequence along with its context. Its antigen is not yet known. One junction end disagrees with the germline gene, perhaps due to a read error. These data belong to a study of blood T cell repertoires in COVID-19 (dated by TCRdb to the early 2020s). At the level of the whole study: The collaborator samples originated in the United States, Italy and Spain and spanned the acute and convalescent phases of COVID-19. The prospective study material was composed of cDNA or gDNA derived from T cells, B-cell-depleted T cells, or PBMCs. Deeply sampled blood TCRbeta repertoires from subjects exposed to, actively infected with, or recovered from COVID-19 were included in the dataset. A freely available public database, intended as a resource for researchers studying the immune response to SARS-CoV-2, is where the repertoires were released. Samples came from the ongoing ImmuneRACE study (first 160 participants) plus 1,254 subjects from 6 global collaborators. The sample metadata nearly always contained a de-identified subject ID, COVID-19 status, age in years and sex. Where available, HLA class I and class II types were taken from metadata supplied by the sample provider and were not determined by assay-based typing.

Whole blood was collected in K2EDTA tubes by collaborating institutions according to the institutions' own protocols. Collaborator samples were shipped for TCRbeta analysis as frozen whole blood, isolated PBMCs, or DNA extracted from either sample type. TCRbeta CDR3 regions were amplified from genomic DNA by means of the immunoSEQ Assay, a bias-controlled multiplex PCR. Per the original workflow: The number of nucleated cells in each sample was estimated by amplification of reference gene primers within the assay. To quantify the absolute abundance of each unique TCRbeta CDR3 rearrangement, sequence reads were collapsed and filtered. For each sample, productive Simpson clonality was calculated by taking the square root of Simpson's diversity index across productive rearrangements. Sourced from immuneACCESS, this table was stored by TCRdb with only in-frame sequences that have V and J called. A share of the clones is absent; for the studies checked, an unresolved V gene accounts for under half, and the remainder has no known explanation. V and J calls and clone size are as listed in that table; D and trimming were resolved from the DNA. For this sample there are 80,000 to 95,000 clones; around three quarters appear just once. About a fifth of the sample goes to the ten largest clones.

The paper as a whole reports these results and caveats: How much clinical and demographic metadata was included differed by source and by participant, and the metadata was provided uncurated.

Per the germline V gene (reference sequence), SSHAT is the CDR1 and FNYEAQ is the CDR2. The CDR3 has 13 amino acids, counting the end cysteine and phenylalanine. Kept here is only the CDR3 DNA, which spans 39 bases and is read in frame from base 1. The clonotype originates from a woman older than 75 with active or convalescent COVID-19. The sequence joins TRBV7-7 to TRBJ2-3, and 8 junctional nucleotides match TRBD2. The sequencing input was peripheral blood. The CDR3 in this case is CASSSGLANTQYF. The nucleotides read TGTGCTAGCAGCTCAGGACTAGCAAATACGCAGTATTTT.